These T cell receptor beta chains were read from a single sample in a study of T-cell memory formation after mild COVID-19. TCRdb re-called the 5' RACE reads with MiXCR, one entry per CDR3 protein. The sample contains under 200,000 distinct CDR3 sequences, roughly 30% of which appear only once. Sequencing was performed on PBMCs or a T cell subset sorted from them (not recorded which). Receptors originate from an adult woman who had mild COVID-19 (a few samples of this study predate the infection). Cell type and time point are not known. Each CDR3 is given with its conserved first and last residue. The D gene is left open where the match is weak. Some rows mark clone size as missing; the rest say once, few, many or name a class of expanded clone.

TRBV5-6	TRBJ2-1	13	.	.	TGTGCCAGCATGCCTGGTGATGGGAATGAGCAGTTCTTC	CASMPGDGNEQFF
TRBV5-1	TRBJ2-5	13	TRBD1	few	TGCGCCAGCGGACGGGACAGCCAAGAGACCCAGTACTTC	CASGRDSQETQYF
TRBV7-2	TRBJ2-1	16	TRBD1	.	TGTGCCAGCAGCTTTACAGGGGGCAGCGCCTACAATGAGCAGTTCTTC	CASSFTGGSAYNEQFF
TRBV19	TRBJ1-1	10	.	few	TGTGCCAGTATCGGTCCTGAAGCTTTCTTT	CASIGPEAFF
TRBV7-9	TRBJ1-2	13	.	.	TGTGCCAGCAGCTTATTGCTTAACTATGGCTACACCTTC	CASSLLLNYGYTF
TRBV29-1	TRBJ2-1	13	.	few	TGCAGCGTTGATTATTGGGGATCTAGTGAGCAGTTCTTC	CSVDYWGSSEQFF
TRBV7-9	TRBJ1-2	15	.	.	TGTGCCAGCAGCCCTCTGGGGGGCGCGGACTATGGCTACACCTTC	CASSPLGGADYGYTF
TRBV12-3/TRBV12-4	TRBJ2-5	15	.	.	TGTGCCAGCAGTTTACATGACAGAAGGAGGGAGACCCAGTACTTC	CASSLHDRRRETQYF
TRBV5-1	TRBJ2-2	16	TRBD2	.	TGCGCCAGCAGCACGATTAGCGGGAAAGTCCCCGGGGAGCTGTTTTTT	CASSTISGKVPGELFF
TRBV7-9	TRBJ2-1	17	.	many	TGTGCCAGCAGCCAGGACTCGAGTAGCATGGGAAACAATGAGCAGTTCTTC	CASSQDSSSMGNNEQFF
TRBV7-9	TRBJ2-1	18	TRBD2	many	TGTGCCAGTACGATAGCCCGCGGCGGGGGGACCTCCTACAATGAGCAGTTCTTC	CASTIARGGGTSYNEQFF
TRBV20-1	TRBJ2-5	16	TRBD2	many	TGCAGTGCTAGAAACCTAGCGGGAGTTCGTCTAGAGACCCAGTACTTC	CSARNLAGVRLETQYF
TRBV6-5	TRBJ2-7	12	.	.	TGTGCCAGCAGTAGAAAGGGTTACGAGCAGTACTTC	CASSRKGYEQYF
TRBV6-6	TRBJ2-1	16	TRBD1	few	TGTGCCAGCAGCTCTACGGGACAGTCGATAACCCATGAGCAGTTCTTC	CASSSTGQSITHEQFF
TRBV5-6	TRBJ2-6	15	.	.	TGTGCCAGCAGCTTGTTGGCCGCTGGGGCCAACGTCCTGACTTTC	CASSLLAAGANVLTF
TRBV9	TRBJ2-3	17	.	.	TGTGCCAGCAGCCCCCTCCCAGGCAGGGCGGTGGGGGATACGCAGTATTTT	CASSPLPGRAVGDTQYF
TRBV3-1	TRBJ2-7	15	.	few	TGTGCCAGCAGCCAAGGGACATCCAGCCCCTACGAGCAGTACTTC	CASSQGTSSPYEQYF
TRBV5-1	TRBJ2-1	15	.	few	TGCGCCAGCAGCTTGGCGGCAGACCGGTGGAATGAGCAGTTCTTC	CASSLAADRWNEQFF
TRBV29-1	TRBJ2-3	13	TRBD2	few	TGCAGCGTTAGCGGGACTAGCACAGATACGCAGTATTTT	CSVSGTSTDTQYF
TRBV28	TRBJ2-2	12	.	.	TGTGCCAGCAGCCGGGAGACCGGGGAGCTGTTTTTT	CASSRETGELFF
TRBV11-2	TRBJ2-2	14	.	few	TGTGCCAGCAGCGCCTGGACAGTTACCGGGGAGCTGTTTTTT	CASSAWTVTGELFF
TRBV7-2	TRBJ1-1	16	.	.	TGTGCCAGCAGCTTAGGTCGGGGCCAGGCTCCAGTCGAAGCTTTCTTT	CASSLGRGQAPVEAFF